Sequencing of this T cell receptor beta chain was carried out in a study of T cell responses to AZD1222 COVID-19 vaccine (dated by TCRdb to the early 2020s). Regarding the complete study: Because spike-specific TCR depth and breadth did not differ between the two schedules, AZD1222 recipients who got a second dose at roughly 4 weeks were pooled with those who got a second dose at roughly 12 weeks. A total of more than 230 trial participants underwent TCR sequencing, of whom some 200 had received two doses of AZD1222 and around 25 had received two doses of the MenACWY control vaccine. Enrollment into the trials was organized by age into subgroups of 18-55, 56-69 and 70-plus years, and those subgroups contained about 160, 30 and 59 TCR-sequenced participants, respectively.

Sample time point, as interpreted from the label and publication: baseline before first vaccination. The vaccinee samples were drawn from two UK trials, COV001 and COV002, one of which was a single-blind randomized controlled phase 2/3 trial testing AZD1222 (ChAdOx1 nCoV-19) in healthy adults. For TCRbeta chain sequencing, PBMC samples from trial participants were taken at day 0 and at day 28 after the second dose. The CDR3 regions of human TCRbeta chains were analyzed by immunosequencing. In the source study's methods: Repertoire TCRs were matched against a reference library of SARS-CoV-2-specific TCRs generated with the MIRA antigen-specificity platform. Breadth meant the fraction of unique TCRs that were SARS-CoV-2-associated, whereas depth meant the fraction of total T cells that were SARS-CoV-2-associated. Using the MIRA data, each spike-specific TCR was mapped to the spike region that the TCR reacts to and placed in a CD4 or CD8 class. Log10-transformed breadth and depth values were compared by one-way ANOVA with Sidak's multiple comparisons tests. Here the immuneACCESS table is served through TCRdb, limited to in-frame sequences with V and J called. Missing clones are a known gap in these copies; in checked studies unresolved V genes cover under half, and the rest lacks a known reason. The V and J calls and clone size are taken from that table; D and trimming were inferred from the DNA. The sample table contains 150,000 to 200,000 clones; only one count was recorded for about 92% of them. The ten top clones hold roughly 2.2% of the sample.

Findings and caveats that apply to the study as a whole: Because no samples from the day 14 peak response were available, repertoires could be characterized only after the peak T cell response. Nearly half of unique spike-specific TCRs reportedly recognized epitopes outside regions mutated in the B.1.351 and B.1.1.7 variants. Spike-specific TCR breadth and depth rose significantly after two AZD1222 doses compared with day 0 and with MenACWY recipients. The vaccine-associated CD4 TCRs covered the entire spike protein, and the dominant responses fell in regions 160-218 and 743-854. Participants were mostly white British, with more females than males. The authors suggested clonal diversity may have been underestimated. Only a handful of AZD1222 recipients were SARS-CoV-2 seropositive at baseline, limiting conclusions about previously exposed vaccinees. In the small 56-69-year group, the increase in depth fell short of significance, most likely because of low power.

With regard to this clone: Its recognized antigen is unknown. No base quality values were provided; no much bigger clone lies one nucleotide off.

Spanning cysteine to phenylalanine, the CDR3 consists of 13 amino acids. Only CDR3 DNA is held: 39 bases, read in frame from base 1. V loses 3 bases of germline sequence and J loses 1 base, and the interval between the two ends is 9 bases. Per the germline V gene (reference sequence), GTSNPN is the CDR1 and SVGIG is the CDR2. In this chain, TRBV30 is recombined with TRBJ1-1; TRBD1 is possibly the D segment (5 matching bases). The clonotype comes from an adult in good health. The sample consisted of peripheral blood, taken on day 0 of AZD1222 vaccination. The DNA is TGTGCCTGGAGCAGGGCAAGGAACACTGAAGCTTTCTTT. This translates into CAWSRARNTEAFF.